The 5 T cell receptor beta chains presented below share a single source sample, sequenced in a study of CD8+CD57+ T cells in acquired aplastic anemia. Genomic DNA templated the TCR beta VDJ and CDR3 profiling. TCRdb ran MiXCR on the reads and lists one entry per CDR3 protein. The data hold 400,000 to 500,000 distinct CDR3 sequences, with 65% to 75% observed a single time. Sequencing input: sorted CD4+, CD8+, or CD8+CD57+ T cells (not recorded which) from PBMCs. The receptors originated from a human donor in good health, serving as a control.

On this clonotype: Because the CDR3 is missing its conserved closing phenylalanine or tryptophan, this is likely a read error. The DNA is left out, because the CDR3 cannot be placed on it with certainty; the CDR3 is given as TCRdb lists it. The CDR3 loop is CASSGDIGQQPQH. V usage is TRBV2 and J usage is TRBJ1-4; TRBD1, the table's D call, was not compared with the DNA. The CDR3 spans 13 residues, counting both ends. Germline assignment: CDR1 SNHLY and CDR2 FYNNEI.

The chain combines TRBV19 with TRBJ2-5; possible D gene TRBD2, 5 bases. The length of the CDR3 is 15 residues. V gave up 5 bases and J gave up 2 bases, with 15 bases separating them. The germline gives CDR1 LNHDA, CDR2 SQIVND (reference sequence). Written as DNA, the CDR3 is TGTGCCAGTAGTTTTAGACTAACGGCACAAGAGACCCAGTACTTC. This sequence encodes CASSFRLTAQETQYF.

As to this clonotype: In this CDR3 the conserved last residue, phenylalanine or tryptophan, is missing, so a read error is likely. The DNA is omitted, as the CDR3 cannot be located on it reliably, and the CDR3 follows TCRdb's listing. CDR3 sequence: CASSDTGSSLPG. V is TRBV2 and J is TRBJ1-6. The CDR3 region is 12 residues in length, termini included. CDR1 and CDR2 from the germline V gene are SNHLY and FYNNEI.

This clonotype occurred a few times. This chain joins TRBV29-1 and TRBJ2-1; possibly TRBD2 for D (7 bases). V dropped 4 bases and J dropped 5 bases, with 12 bases sitting between them. There are 13 residues in the CDR3. Germline V gene data show CDR1 as SQVTM and CDR2 as ANQGSEA. As DNA, the CDR3 is TGCAGCGTTGGGGGGGGCCGGAACAATGAGCAGTTCTTC. Protein product: CSVGGGRNNEQFF.

The chain links TRBV27 to TRBJ2-7; no clear D gene. The CDR3 extends over 14 amino acids. Trimming removed 0 bases from V and 4 bases from J, with 10 bases in between. The germline CDR1 and CDR2 sequences are MNHEY and SMNVEV (reference sequence). CDR3 coding DNA: TGTGCCAGCAGTTTATCCGGGTGGGCTTACGAGCAGTACTTC. As protein: CASSLSGWAYEQYF.